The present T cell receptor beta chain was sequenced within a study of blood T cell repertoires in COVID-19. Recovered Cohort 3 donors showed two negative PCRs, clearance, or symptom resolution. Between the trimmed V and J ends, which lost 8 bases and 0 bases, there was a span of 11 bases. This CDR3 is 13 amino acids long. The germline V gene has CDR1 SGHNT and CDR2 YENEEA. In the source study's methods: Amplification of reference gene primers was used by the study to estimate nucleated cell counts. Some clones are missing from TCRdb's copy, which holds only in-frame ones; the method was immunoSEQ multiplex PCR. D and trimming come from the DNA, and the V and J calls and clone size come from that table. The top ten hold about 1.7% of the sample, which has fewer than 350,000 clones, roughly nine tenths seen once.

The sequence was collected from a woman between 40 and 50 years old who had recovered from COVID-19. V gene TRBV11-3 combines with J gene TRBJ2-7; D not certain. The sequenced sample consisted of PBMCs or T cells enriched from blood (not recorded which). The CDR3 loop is CASSAASSYEQYF. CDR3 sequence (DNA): TGTGCCAGCTCCGCGGCGAGCTCCTACGAGCAGTACTTC.